This TCR beta chain was observed in a study of T cell responses to AZD1222 COVID-19 vaccine. Study-level information: Samples with a second dose at about 4 or about 12 weeks were pooled together. Study-wide points: Baseline serology detected seropositivity in only six AZD1222 recipients. No repertoire was sampled before or during the peak T cell response, only after it. Reportedly, close to half of spike-specific TCRs are directed against unmutated variant regions.

Using immunoSEQ multiplex PCR, the repertoire was profiled, and TCRdb retains in-frame clones only, with some absent. The sample holds roughly 150,000 clones, 85% to 90% seen once. As regards this clone: Its antigen is as yet unknown.

The receptor was derived from an adult in good health. This material consisted of peripheral blood, taken on day 0 of AZD1222 vaccination.

The CDR3 sequence: CASRTKETQYF. The CDR3 nucleotides read TGTGCCAGCAGAACCAAAGAGACCCAGTACTTC. The gene calls are TRBV27 and TRBJ2-5; D is uncertain. CDR1 is MNHEY, CDR2 SMNVEV, per germline (reference sequence). Trimming cost V 6 bases and J 3 bases, with 5 bases left between them. This CDR3 contains 11 residues.